This TCR beta chain was identified in a study of CD4 T cells in relation to SARS-CoV-2 and coronaviruses. Only in-frame clones appear in the TCRdb table, and some are missing; sequencing was by immunoSEQ multiplex PCR. The repertoire holds roughly 18,000 clones, with 77% as singletons. This clone has a handful of counts. The antigen is not known. Unexposed donor CD4+ T cells date from about 2011-2018, before the COVID-19 pandemic. After roughly ten days of culture, CD4+ T cells were isolated. As cell numbers allowed, unexposed-donor CD4+ T cells faced SARS-CoV-2 S/N and four cold-coronavirus spikes. This receptor was obtained from a human donor in good health. The sample comprised CD4+ T cells from PBMCs, cultured in vitro.

CDR3 DNA: TGTGCCAGCAGCTATCAAACGGAGCAGTTCTTC. Its translation is CASSYQTEQFF. This rearrangement joins TRBV7-9 to TRBJ2-1; D is undetermined. Germline V gene sequence: CDR1 SEHNR, CDR2 FQNEAQ (reference sequence). Trimming took 4 bases from V and 10 from J, leaving 8 bases between them. This CDR3 is built from 11 residues. The full variable domain, its missing parts supplied by reference TRBV7-9 and TRBJ2-1, is DTGVSQNPRHKITKRGQNVTFRCDPISEHNRLYWYRQTLGQGPEFLTYFQNEAQLEKSRLLSDRFSAERPKGSFSTLEIQRTEQGDSAMYLCASSYQTEQFFGPGTRLTVL.